Below, 31 T cell receptor beta chains from the same sample are listed, as sequenced in a study of neurological immune-mediated disorders. As for time point: longitudinal time-point 3. TCRdb reprocessed the 5' RACE reads via MiXCR and lists one record per CDR3 protein. The sample has 84,000 or so distinct CDR3 sequences, around 4.7% seen once. Sample: PBMCs. These TCRs come from a woman aged 60-70 years with multiple sclerosis.

This clonotype was counted only a few times. J is TRBJ1-1 and V is TRBV10-1; TRBD1 matches at 11 bases. Germline loops: CDR1 WNHNN, CDR2 SYGVQD (reference sequence). The CDR3 contains 14 residues. Trimming cost V 4 bases and J 5 bases; bases outside gene matches: 3. Here the CDR3 DNA reads TGCGCCAGCAGTGGGGACAGGGGGATTACTGAAGCTTTCTTT. It yields the protein CASSGDRGITEAFF.

Ten or more counts support this clonotype. The gene calls are TRBV5-1 and TRBJ2-3, with 12 nucleotides matching TRBD1. The CDR3 covers 15 residues. CDR1 and CDR2 from the germline V gene are SGHRS and YFSETQ. V shed 4 bases and J 7 bases; nucleotides not matched to a gene: 7. The CDR3 is CASSLGTGGANTQYF. Here the CDR3 DNA reads TGCGCCAGCAGCCTCGGGACAGGGGGCGCAAATACGCAGTATTTT. The variable domain in full, with the rest retrieved from reference TRBV5-1 and TRBJ2-3, is KAGVTQTPRYLIKTRGQQVTLSCSPISGHRSVSWYQQTPGQGLQFLFEYFSETQRNKGNFPGRFSGRQFSNSRSEMNVSTLELGDSALYLCASSLGTGGANTQYFGPGTRLTVL.

This clonotype was found many times. The J gene is TRBJ2-1, the V gene TRBV5-1; 10 bases align to TRBD2. Looked up from germline, CDR1 is SGHRS and CDR2 is YFSETQ. V lost 2 bases and J lost 9; bases outside the gene matches: 2. CDR3 size: 13 residues. The chain's CDR3 is CASSLLAGTEQFF. CDR3 DNA: TGCGCCAGCAGCTTACTAGCGGGGACTGAGCAGTTCTTC.

This clonotype was recorded many times. This chain joins TRBV3-1 and TRBJ2-1, with TRBD2 as a possible D gene (5 bases). V was trimmed by 5 bases and J by 4 bases, leaving 9 bases between them. This CDR3 region has 13 residues. Germline V gives CDR1 LGHDT, CDR2 YNNKEL (reference sequence). The CDR3 spells CASSDSGYNEQFF. The CDR3 bases are TGTGCCAGCAGCGACTCGGGGTACAATGAGCAGTTCTTC.

This clonotype was seen ten or more times. J is TRBJ2-3 and V is TRBV5-1, with a weak D call TRBD2 (7 bases). From germline, CDR1 is SGHRS and CDR2 YFSETQ. V shed 6 bases and J shed 3 bases, with 29 bases lying between them. The length of the CDR3 is 19 residues. CDR3 nucleotides: TGCGCCAGCACTTTTTGGGGGGGCCAGGGATCTAAGGAGACAGATACGCAGTATTTT. Translating it yields CASTFWGGQGSKETDTQYF. Looking up the rest from reference TRBV5-1 and TRBJ2-3 gives the full variable domain: KAGVTQTPRYLIKTRGQQVTLSCSPISGHRSVSWYQQTPGQGLQFLFEYFSETQRNKGNFPGRFSGRQFSNSRSEMNVSTLELGDSALYLCASTFWGGQGSKETDTQYFGPGTRLTVL.

V gene TRBV7-8 combines with J gene TRBJ1-1, with D uncertain. Trimming removed 0 bases from V and 8 bases from J, with 7 bases in between. Germline V gene lookup returns CDR1 SGHVS and CDR2 FQNEAQ. The CDR3 loop spans 12 amino acids. The CDR3 DNA is TGTGCCAGCAGCTTAGCTGGTGGGGAAGCTTTCTTT. This sequence encodes CASSLAGGEAFF.

This clonotype was observed many times. J is TRBJ1-5 and V is TRBV20-1; tentatively, D is TRBD1 (6 bases). Trimming took off 4 bases at V and 3 bases at J, with 13 bases between the two ends. In germline, CDR1 is DFQATT, CDR2 SNEGSKA (reference sequence). This CDR3 comprises 14 residues. Here the CDR3 reads CSAKQGNDNQPQHF. The CDR3 coding sequence is TGCAGTGCTAAACAGGGAAATGACAATCAGCCCCAGCATTTT.

This sequence joins TRBV2 and TRBJ1-1; TRBD1 aligns across 8 bases. The V gene's germline CDR1 is SNHLY and CDR2 FYNNEI. The CDR3 is made up of 15 amino acids. J lost 4 bases, V lost 5 bases, and 9 bases had no gene match. CDR3 sequence (DNA): TGTGCCAGCAGTTTACCAGGGGGCTTCGGCACTGAAGCTTTCTTT. This encodes CASSLPGGFGTEAFF. Complete variable domain (other parts from reference TRBV2 and TRBJ1-1): EPEVTQTPSHQVTQMGQEVILRCVPISNHLYFYWYRQILGQKVEFLVSFYNNEISEKSEIFDDQFSVERPDGSNFTLKIRSTKLEDSAMYFCASSLPGGFGTEAFFGQGTRLTVV.

This clonotype was detected ten times or more. The chain has TRBV5-5 and TRBJ2-7; D is uncertain. The V gene lost 3 bases and the J gene lost 0 bases, with 7 bases spanning the gap. Germline V CDR1 and CDR2: SGHKS, YYEKEE (reference sequence). The CDR3 extends over 13 amino acids. In nucleotides, the CDR3 is TGTGCCAGCAGCTCCACTAACTCCTACGAGCAGTACTTC. Translated, it gives CASSSTNSYEQYF.

This clonotype showed up many times. V and J are TRBV6-6 and TRBJ1-1; D unclear. Per germline, CDR1 MNHNY and CDR2 SVGAGI (reference sequence). Trimming shortened V by 5 bases and J by 4 bases, and 11 bases separated the two germline ends. The CDR3 has 13 residues. DNA for the CDR3: TGTGCCAGCAGTCCCCGTGCCGGCACTGAAGCTTTCTTT. Amino acids: CASSPRAGTEAFF.

This clonotype occurred many times. The chain links TRBV28 to TRBJ2-5, with a tentative D call TRBD1 (5 bases). This CDR3 spans 13 amino acids. Germline-derived CDR1 and CDR2 are MDHEN and SYDVKM. Trimming took off 6 bases at V and 5 bases at J, with 13 bases between the two ends. The CDR3 protein is CASRTQGGETQYF. For the CDR3, the DNA is TGTGCCAGCAGAACCCAGGGTGGGGAGACCCAGTACTTC.

There are many counts of this clonotype. The V call is TRBV6-2 or TRBV6-3, the J call TRBJ2-5; TRBD1 agrees at 7 bases. CDR1 and CDR2 from the germline V gene are MNHEY and SVGEGT. V was pared by 5 bases and J by 5 bases, with 11 bases of the junction left unmatched. This CDR3 is 15 amino acids long. CDR3 sequence reads: CASSIPGTAKETQYF. CDR3 DNA: TGTGCCAGCAGTATCCCCGGGACAGCCAAGGAGACCCAGTACTTC.

In its sample, this clonotype was seen many times. This chain uses TRBV7-8 with TRBJ2-5; TRBD2 matches at 10 bases. CDR3 length: 14 amino acids. Germline CDR1 SGHVS, CDR2 FQNEAQ. The junction had 7 bases not matched to a gene; V was cut back by 5 bases and J by 7 bases. The CDR3 protein is CASSPGVAGGTQYF. The DNA of the CDR3 is TGTGCCAGCAGCCCAGGGGTAGCGGGGGGGACCCAGTACTTC.

This clonotype was counted many times. The chain recombines TRBV12-3 or TRBV12-4 with TRBJ2-5; unclear D gene. V lost 6 bases, J lost 5 bases, and 10 bases lay in between. The CDR3 loop spans 12 amino acids. The CDR3 sequence: CASSTTGETQYF. DNA of the CDR3: TGTGCCAGCAGCACGACCGGGGAGACCCAGTACTTC.

This clonotype has at least ten counts. V is TRBV7-9 and J is TRBJ2-1; 9 bases line up with TRBD2. This CDR3 is built from 18 residues. Germline V lookup: CDR1 SEHNR, CDR2 FQNEAQ (reference sequence). Trimming at V came to 5 bases and at J to 2 bases, leaving 13 bases not matched to a gene. The CDR3 here is CASSERRPAGGPYNEQFF. The CDR3 nucleotides read TGTGCCAGCAGCGAAAGGCGGCCAGCGGGGGGACCCTACAATGAGCAGTTCTTC.

This clonotype showed up many times. The chain uses TRBV2 and TRBJ2-3; 12 positions agree with TRBD2. Losses at the gene ends were 6 bases for V and 5 bases for J; bases not matched to a gene: 3. The CDR3 consists of 14 residues. Per germline, CDR1 SNHLY and CDR2 FYNNEI. CDR3 residues: CASSLAGGQDTQYF. The CDR3 coding sequence is TGTGCCAGCAGCCTAGCGGGGGGGCAAGATACGCAGTATTTT.

This clonotype was recorded at least ten times. This sequence joins TRBV12-3 or TRBV12-4 and TRBJ1-1; 7 bases are shared with TRBD1. CDR3 length equals 14 residues. V shed 1 base, J shed 5 bases, and the junction held 4 bases outside the gene matches. This CDR3 reads CASSLGQGETEAFF. The CDR3 DNA reads as TGTGCCAGCAGTTTAGGTCAGGGGGAGACTGAAGCTTTCTTT.

This clonotype was observed at least ten times. The chain couples TRBV20-1 to TRBJ1-6, with D unresolved. The germline V gene has CDR1 DFQATT and CDR2 SNEGSKA (reference sequence). Trimming took off 8 bases at V and 4 bases at J, with 9 bases between the two ends. This CDR3 region has 12 residues. The CDR3 loop reads CSTVQYNSPLHF. In DNA, the CDR3 is TGCAGTACGGTCCAGTATAATTCACCCCTCCACTTT.

This clonotype showed up many times. The chain links TRBV12-3 or TRBV12-4 to TRBJ2-7; D possibly corresponds to TRBD1 (6 bases). The V gene lost 5 bases and the J gene lost 4 bases, with 9 bases spanning the gap. CDR3 length equals 12 residues. Here the CDR3 DNA reads TGTGCCAGCAGTAAACAGGGTTACGAGCAGTACTTC. It encodes CASSKQGYEQYF.

In its sample, this clonotype was seen many times. The genes are TRBV21-1 and TRBJ1-1; no check of the table's D call, TRBD1, against the DNA was made. TRBV21-1 is a recognized pseudogene. The CDR3 spans 15 residues. The CDR3 nucleotides read TGTGCCAGCAACCCGGGACAGGGAATAAACACTGAAGCTTTCTTT. Translating it yields CASNPGQGINTEAFF.

This clonotype was seen many times. V is TRBV7-2 and J is TRBJ2-5; D is uncertain. Looked up from germline, CDR1 is SGHTA and CDR2 is FQGNSA. V lost 1 base, J lost 0 bases, and 6 bases lay in between. CDR3 length equals 14 residues. CDR3: CASSLGLDQETQYF. CDR3 sequence (DNA): TGTGCCAGCAGCTTAGGGTTGGACCAAGAGACCCAGTACTTC.

This clonotype was seen at least ten times. V gene TRBV5-1 combines with J gene TRBJ1-1; TRBD1 aligns across 9 bases. V gave up 0 bases and J gave up 0 bases; unmatched junction bases: 3. Germline assignment: CDR1 SGHRS and CDR2 YFSETQ. There are 16 residues in the CDR3. The CDR3 loop reads CASSLATGGLNTEAFF. In DNA, the CDR3 is TGCGCCAGCAGCTTGGCAACAGGGGGCTTGAACACTGAAGCTTTCTTT.

Details on this clonotype: This may arise from a read error, as a much more abundant clone is one base away. The gene calls are TRBV5-1 and TRBJ2-2; TRBD1 agrees at 7 bases. CDR1 SGHRS and CDR2 YFSETQ come from the germline V gene. The CDR3 is 16 amino acids. V gave up 1 base and J gave up 3 bases; unmatched junction bases: 6. The CDR3: CASSLILQGYTGELFF. CDR3 bases: TGCGCCAGCAGCTTGATCCTACAGGGGTACACCGGGGAGCTGTTTTTT.

This clonotype was found many times. The rearrangement joins TRBV10-3 to TRBJ2-7; D gene unclear. Trimming shortened V by 1 base and J by 6 bases, and 13 bases separated the two germline ends. Per the germline V gene, CDR1 is ENHRY and CDR2 is SYGVKD. This CDR3 has 14 amino acids. In DNA, the CDR3 is TGTGCCATCAGTGAGTTGGGAATTCTGTCCGAGCAGTACTTC. Protein sequence: CAISELGILSEQYF.

This clonotype was found many times. This chain uses TRBV15 with TRBJ2-3, with 8 bases matching TRBD1. Looked up from germline, CDR1 is LNHNV and CDR2 is YYDKDF (reference sequence). This CDR3 is built from 14 residues. V gave up 0 bases and J gave up 4 bases; unmatched junction bases: 0. The CDR3 is CATSRDRGPDTQYF. Here the CDR3 DNA reads TGTGCCACCAGCAGAGACAGGGGGCCAGATACGCAGTATTTT.

In its sample, this clonotype was seen many times. This chain's CDR3 is CASSQVGNIQYF. CDR3 sequence (DNA): TGCGCCAGCAGCCAAGTCGGAAACATTCAGTACTTC. V usage is TRBV4-1 and J usage is TRBJ2-4; no clear D. From germline, CDR1 is MGHRA and CDR2 YSYEKL. V lost 1 base and J 6 bases, leaving 4 bases between the germline ends. The CDR3 sequence is 12 residues long.

In this sample, this clonotype turned up many times. The chain is built from TRBV6-5 and TRBJ2-2, with D possibly matching TRBD1 (5 bases). Germline V gene data show CDR1 as MNHEY and CDR2 as SVGAGI. CDR3 length: 16 residues. Deletions cut 10 bases from V and 2 bases from J, with 20 bases between. The CDR3 DNA is TGTGCCACCAAAATGACGCTACAGGAAAACACCGGGGAGCTGTTTTTT. It codes for CATKMTLQENTGELFF.

In its sample, this clonotype was seen many times. The chain has TRBV2 and TRBJ1-5; D is unresolved. Germline-derived CDR1 and CDR2 are SNHLY and FYNNEI. The CDR3 extends over 15 amino acids. V shed 2 bases and J shed 9 bases, with 17 bases lying between them. CDR3 amino acids: CASSESRSLGGPQHF. The CDR3 nucleotides read TGTGCCAGCAGTGAAAGTAGAAGTTTGGGTGGGCCCCAGCATTTT.

This clonotype has a count of ten or more. The V and J genes are TRBV7-2 and TRBJ1-3, with D perhaps matching TRBD1 (5 bases). The V end lost 5 bases, the J end lost 0 bases, and 8 bases lay between the germline ends. The CDR3 runs 14 residues. Germline V CDR1 and CDR2: SGHTA, FQGNSA. The CDR3 sequence is CASSAGNSGNTIYF. Here the CDR3 DNA reads TGTGCCAGCAGCGCAGGGAACTCTGGAAACACCATATATTTT.

This clonotype was counted many times. V is TRBV12-3 or TRBV12-4 and J is TRBJ2-1, with D unresolved. The CDR3 spans 13 residues. The germline V and J ends were trimmed by 6 bases and 8 bases, with 14 bases remaining between them. The CDR3 coding sequence is TGTGCCAGCAGCCATCCCCTGGGCGATGAGCAGTTCTTC. Its protein product is CASSHPLGDEQFF.

This clonotype was counted at least ten times. V usage is TRBV5-1 and J usage is TRBJ1-5; D gene uncertain. The CDR3 has 13 residues. Germline loops: CDR1 SGHRS, CDR2 YFSETQ. Trimming pared 0 bases from V and 5 bases from J, leaving 6 bases between. The CDR3 spells CASSLDSHQPQHF. CDR3 coding DNA: TGCGCCAGCAGCTTGGACAGCCATCAGCCCCAGCATTTT.